Listed below are T cell receptor beta chains from one sample, sequenced in a study of shared clonotypes between healthy human individuals. Clones were read by immunoSEQ multiplex PCR, and TCRdb kept only the in-frame ones, dropping some. The sample has around 120,000 clones; about 70% are singletons. The sample comprised memory CD8+ T cells sorted from blood. The receptor set was obtained from a woman aged 25 to 39 in good health. Each CDR3 is given with its conserved first and last residue. The order of the fields is V gene, clone size, D gene, J gene, CDR3 protein, CDR3 DNA. The D gene is left open where the match is weak. A row's size may be missing; if present it is once, few, many or a size class.

V: TRBV5-1
size: -
D: TRBD1
J: TRBJ2-1
CDR3: CASSPGTGGNEQFF
DNA: TGCGCCAGCAGCCCCGGGACAGGGGGAAATGAGCAGTTCTTC

V: TRBV4-1
size: -
D: TRBD1
J: TRBJ2-7
CDR3: CASSQDRNRGIPYEQYF
DNA: TGCGCCAGCAGCCAAGATCGGAACAGGGGGATTCCCTACGAGCAGTACTTC

V: TRBV6-4
size: -
D: TRBD2
J: TRBJ2-5
CDR3: CASSPSSGGRETQYF
DNA: TGTGCCAGCAGTCCCTCGTCGGGAGGGCGAGAGACCCAGTACTTC

V: TRBV28
size: once
D: TRBD2
J: TRBJ2-7
CDR3: CASSFSDSGSPPSSYEQYF
DNA: TGTGCCAGCAGTTTCTCGGATAGCGGGAGCCCTCCTTCCTCCTACGAGCAGTACTTC

V: TRBV4-1
size: many
D: -
J: TRBJ2-1
CDR3: CASSQVWRSSYNEQFF
DNA: TGCGCCAGCAGCCAAGTGTGGAGGTCCTCCTACAATGAGCAGTTCTTC

V: TRBV4-1
size: once
D: TRBD2
J: TRBJ2-7
CDR3: CASSPRDRTSGSKYEQYF
DNA: TGCGCCAGCAGCCCCCGGGACAGGACTAGCGGGAGTAAGTACGAGCAGTACTTC

V: TRBV4-1
size: -
D: TRBD1
J: TRBJ1-2
CDR3: CASSPRDRERDGYTF
DNA: TGCGCCAGCAGCCCCCGGGACAGGGAGCGAGATGGCTACACCTTC

V: TRBV11-2
size: -
D: -
J: TRBJ2-1
CDR3: CASSFSEAEQFF
DNA: TGTGCCAGCAGCTTTTCAGAAGCTGAGCAGTTCTTC

V: TRBV7-9
size: few
D: -
J: TRBJ1-1
CDR3: CASSLVSQGITEAFF
DNA: TGTGCCAGCAGCTTAGTTTCGCAGGGGATCACTGAAGCTTTCTTT

V: TRBV6-4
size: many
D: -
J: TRBJ2-2
CDR3: CASSDSMDTGELFF
DNA: TGTGCCAGCAGTGACTCGATGGACACCGGGGAGCTGTTTTTT

V: TRBV6-1
size: -
D: TRBD1
J: TRBJ2-7
CDR3: CASSEPGQGAYEQYF
DNA: TGTGCCAGCAGTGAACCGGGACAGGGGGCCTACGAGCAGTACTTC

V: TRBV28
size: -
D: -
J: TRBJ1-2
CDR3: CASSFSSGGYTF
DNA: TGTGCCAGCAGTTTCTCCAGTGGAGGCTACACCTTC

V: TRBV9
size: -
D: -
J: TRBJ2-7
CDR3: CASSPERWRGPPYEQYF
DNA: TGTGCCAGCAGCCCCGAGAGATGGCGGGGACCCCCATACGAGCAGTACTTC

V: TRBV2
size: -
D: -
J: TRBJ2-7
CDR3: CASSEGYAGRQYF
DNA: TGTGCCAGCAGTGAAGGGTACGCGGGAAGGCAGTACTTC

V: TRBV28
size: -
D: TRBD2
J: TRBJ2-1
CDR3: CASRRTDSGTSPYNEQFF
DNA: TGTGCCAGCAGACGCACCGACTCCGGGACTAGTCCCTACAATGAGCAGTTCTTC

V: TRBV5-6
size: -
D: -
J: TRBJ2-5
CDR3: CASSLVRTAQETQYF
DNA: TGTGCCAGCAGCTTGGTCCGGACAGCTCAAGAGACCCAGTACTTC

V: TRBV4-1
size: -
D: TRBD1
J: TRBJ2-7
CDR3: CASSQRDRNYEQYF
DNA: TGCGCCAGCAGCCAAAGGGACAGAAACTACGAGCAGTACTTC

V: TRBV6-5
size: many
D: -
J: TRBJ2-7
CDR3: CASSTGLLGEQYF
DNA: TGTGCCAGCAGTACCGGCCTTTTAGGGGAGCAGTACTTC

V: TRBV29-1
size: -
D: TRBD2
J: TRBJ2-5
CDR3: CSVGSGTIRETQYF
DNA: TGCAGCGTAGGGAGCGGGACCATTAGAGAGACCCAGTACTTC

V: TRBV19
size: -
D: TRBD1
J: TRBJ1-1
CDR3: CASSERQGAVNTEAFF
DNA: TGTGCCAGTAGTGAACGACAGGGGGCGGTGAACACTGAAGCTTTCTTT

V: TRBV4-1
size: -
D: -
J: TRBJ2-2
CDR3: CASTYASRTGELFF
DNA: TGCGCCAGCACCTACGCTAGCAGAACCGGGGAGCTGTTTTTT

V: TRBV30
size: -
D: -
J: TRBJ2-2
CDR3: CAWTPTGRGSGGELFF
DNA: TGTGCCTGGACCCCGACGGGACGGGGGAGCGGCGGGGAGCTGTTTTTT

V: TRBV15
size: -
D: TRBD2
J: TRBJ2-5
CDR3: CATSVRLAGGPETQYF
DNA: TGTGCCACCAGCGTCCGACTAGCGGGAGGGCCAGAGACCCAGTACTTC

V: TRBV11-3
size: -
D: TRBD1
J: TRBJ2-1
CDR3: CASSPGGNDNEQFF
DNA: TGTGCCAGCAGCCCAGGGGGAAATGACAATGAGCAGTTCTTC

V: TRBV6-4
size: many
D: -
J: TRBJ2-3
CDR3: CASSAGDSDTQYF
DNA: TGTGCCAGCAGTGCAGGAGATTCAGATACGCAGTATTTT

V: TRBV10-2
size: -
D: TRBD2
J: TRBJ2-1
CDR3: CASRIFGLASSEQFF
DNA: TGCGCCAGCCGGATATTTGGACTAGCCAGCAGCGAGCAGTTCTTC

V: TRBV19
size: -
D: -
J: TRBJ1-5
CDR3: CASGQRSGGWQPQHF
DNA: TGTGCCAGTGGCCAACGATCGGGGGGCTGGCAGCCCCAGCATTTT

V: TRBV5-6
size: -
D: -
J: TRBJ2-3
CDR3: CASSLGRSTDTQYF
DNA: TGTGCCAGCAGCTTGGGGCGAAGTACAGATACGCAGTATTTT

V: TRBV25-1
size: few
D: -
J: TRBJ1-1
CDR3: CASTRRNRAFF
DNA: TGTGCCAGCACCCGTCGAAATCGGGCTTTCTTT

V: TRBV29-1
size: -
D: -
J: TRBJ2-7
CDR3: CSVAGTSYEQYF
DNA: TGCAGCGTCGCCGGGACCTCCTACGAGCAGTACTTC

V: TRBV5-5
size: -
D: -
J: TRBJ1-5
CDR3: CASSLTSNQPQHF
DNA: TGTGCCAGCAGCTTAACGAGCAATCAGCCCCAGCATTTT

V: TRBV6-4
size: few
D: -
J: TRBJ2-2
CDR3: CASSASDTGELFF
DNA: TGTGCCAGCAGTGCTAGCGACACCGGGGAGCTGTTTTTT

V: TRBV21-1
size: few
D: -
J: TRBJ2-1
CDR3: CASSKEVGDEQFF
DNA: TGTGCCAGCAGCAAAGAAGTCGGTGATGAGCAGTTCTTC

V: TRBV10-3
size: -
D: -
J: TRBJ2-7
CDR3: CAIGEGPPYEQYF
DNA: TGTGCCATCGGCGAGGGACCCCCCTACGAGCAGTACTTC

V: TRBV29-1
size: -
D: -
J: TRBJ2-7
CDR3: CSVCTNAYEQYF
DNA: TGCAGCGTTTGCACAAACGCCTACGAGCAGTACTTC

V: TRBV18
size: -
D: TRBD2
J: TRBJ2-3
CDR3: CASSPRSGGLTQYF
DNA: TGTGCCAGCTCACCACGTTCGGGAGGGCTTACGCAGTATTTT

V: TRBV14
size: -
D: TRBD2
J: TRBJ2-7
CDR3: CASSATSGPLYEQYF
DNA: TGTGCCAGCAGCGCAACTAGCGGGCCCCTCTACGAGCAGTACTTC

V: TRBV18
size: -
D: -
J: TRBJ1-3
CDR3: CASSPVSVPGNTIYF
DNA: TGTGCCAGCTCACCGGTTTCGGTTCCTGGAAACACCATATATTTT

V: TRBV28
size: -
D: -
J: TRBJ2-7
CDR3: CASSFTRDEQYF
DNA: TGTGCCAGCAGTTTCACCAGGGACGAGCAGTACTTC

V: TRBV9
size: -
D: TRBD1
J: TRBJ2-7
CDR3: CASSNSRDRAHYEQYF
DNA: TGTGCCAGCAGTAATTCCCGGGACAGGGCGCATTACGAGCAGTACTTC

V: TRBV7-8
size: -
D: TRBD2
J: TRBJ2-5
CDR3: CASSRPRDYSNF
DNA: TGTGCCAGCAGCCGCCCCCGGGACTACTCTAACTTC

V: TRBV6-6
size: few
D: -
J: TRBJ2-7
CDR3: CASSYSMVSEQYF
DNA: TGTGCCAGCAGTTACTCGATGGTTTCCGAGCAGTACTTC

V: TRBV5-1
size: -
D: -
J: TRBJ2-7
CDR3: CASSLTGSREQYF
DNA: TGCGCCAGCAGCTTAACGGGGTCCCGCGAGCAGTACTTC

V: TRBV28
size: -
D: -
J: TRBJ1-1
CDR3: CASSPPPATNTEAFF
DNA: TGTGCCAGCAGTCCCCCCCCGGCGACGAACACTGAAGCTTTCTTT

V: TRBV19
size: few
D: TRBD2
J: TRBJ2-1
CDR3: CASTGLAAGNEQFF
DNA: TGTGCCAGTACGGGACTAGCGGCTGGGAATGAGCAGTTCTTC

V: TRBV6-4
size: many
D: -
J: TRBJ2-3
CDR3: CASSDSAGSTDTQYF
DNA: TGTGCCAGCAGTGACTCTGCGGGAAGCACAGATACGCAGTATTTT

V: TRBV5-4
size: -
D: -
J: TRBJ1-4
CDR3: CASSLFPPETATNEKLFF
DNA: TGTGCCAGCAGCTTGTTCCCCCCAGAGACCGCAACTAATGAAAAACTGTTTTTT

V: TRBV19
size: -
D: TRBD2
J: TRBJ2-7
CDR3: CASSRILAGGRYEQYF
DNA: TGTGCCAGTAGTAGGATCCTAGCGGGAGGGCGATACGAGCAGTACTTC

V: TRBV4-2
size: few
D: TRBD2
J: TRBJ2-5
CDR3: CASSQGSGTRGEETQYF
DNA: TGTGCCAGCAGCCAAGGTTCCGGGACTCGGGGGGAAGAGACCCAGTACTTC

V: TRBV7-9
size: few
D: TRBD2
J: TRBJ2-3
CDR3: CASRKGGEGLPTDTQYF
DNA: TGTGCCAGCAGGAAAGGTGGGGAGGGCCTTCCCACAGATACGCAGTATTTT

V: TRBV2
size: -
D: TRBD1
J: TRBJ1-1
CDR3: CASRQGVFSEAFF
DNA: TGTGCCAGCAGACAGGGGGTCTTCTCTGAAGCTTTCTTT

V: TRBV2
size: -
D: -
J: TRBJ2-6
CDR3: CASRQGSGANVLTF
DNA: TGTGCCAGCAGACAGGGCTCCGGGGCCAACGTCCTGACTTTC

V: TRBV27
size: -
D: TRBD1
J: TRBJ2-5
CDR3: CASTRQGAWETQYF
DNA: TGTGCCAGCACGCGGCAGGGGGCCTGGGAGACCCAGTACTTC